This T cell receptor (beta chain) is drawn from a study of blood T cell repertoires in COVID-19. In the study overall: COVID-19 samples collected from the United States, Italy and Spain covered acute and convalescent phases.

Clones were sequenced by immunoSEQ multiplex PCR, and TCRdb holds only the in-frame ones, with some missing. The table records 150,000 or so clones, over 70% of them present only once. Individuals aged roughly 18 to 95 years were recruited from fewer than 25 US areas. J gave up 2 bases and V 0 bases, and 6 bases lay outside the gene matches. The CDR3 length is 16 residues. Germline CDR1 is GTSNPN and CDR2 is SVGIG (reference sequence). The TCR originated in a woman aged 55-70 years who had recovered from COVID-19. The sequencing sample was made of PBMCs or T cells enriched from blood (not recorded which). The V gene is TRBV30, the J gene TRBJ2-5; 10 bases align to TRBD2. The CDR3 DNA is TGTGCCTGGAGTGTAGGGTCTAGCGGGGGACAAGAGACCCAGTACTTC. The encoded protein is CAWSVGSSGGQETQYF.